This TCR beta chain originates from a study of T-cell reconstitution after alpha-beta-depleted transplantation in children. A TCRbeta library incorporating unique molecular identifiers was prepared. Using its own MiXCR run on the PCR reads, TCRdb lists one record per CDR3 protein. Seen here are about a million distinct CDR3 sequences, roughly 29% observed once, and the top ten hold 28%. Germline CDR1 reads KGHSH; CDR2 reads LQKENI. Trimming cost V 0 bases and J 2 bases; bases outside gene matches: 6. There are 17 residues in the CDR3. General observations from the study: At around two months after transplant, the alpha-beta T cells were reportedly derived from several hundred expanded clones that came from non-depleted graft cells. Day-60 TCRbeta diversity that was high in some patients was derived from surviving recipient T cells and thymic progenitors. Newly generated T cells supplied most T-cell counts and diversity one year post-transplant.

On this clonotype itself: Its cognate antigen is unknown.

Sequenced here: PBMCs, mostly from graft donor cells, sampled 360 days after TCRalphabeta/CD19-depleted stem cell transplant. This TCR came from a boy less than two years old who had a stem cell transplant for SCID, so the T cells may come from the graft donor. The chain combines TRBV18 with TRBJ2-1, with 8 nucleotides matching TRBD1. The CDR3 is CASSPPNKQGAYNEQFF. The CDR3 DNA sequence: TGTGCCAGCTCACCACCAAATAAACAGGGGGCCTACAATGAGCAGTTCTTC.